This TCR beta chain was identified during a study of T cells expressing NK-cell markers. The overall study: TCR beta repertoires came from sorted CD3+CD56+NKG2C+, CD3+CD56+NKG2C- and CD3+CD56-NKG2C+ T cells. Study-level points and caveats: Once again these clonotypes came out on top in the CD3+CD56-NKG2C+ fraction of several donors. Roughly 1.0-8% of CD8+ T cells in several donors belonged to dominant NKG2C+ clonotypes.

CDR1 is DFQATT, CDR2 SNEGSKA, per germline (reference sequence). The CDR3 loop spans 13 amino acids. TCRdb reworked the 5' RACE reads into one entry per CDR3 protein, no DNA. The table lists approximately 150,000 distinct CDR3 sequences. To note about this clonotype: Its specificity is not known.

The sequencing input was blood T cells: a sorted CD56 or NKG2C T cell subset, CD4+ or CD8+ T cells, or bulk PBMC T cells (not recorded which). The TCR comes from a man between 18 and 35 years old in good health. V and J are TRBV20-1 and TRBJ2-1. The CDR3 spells CSAISVSYNEQFF.